This TCR beta chain was documented in a study of shared clonotypes between healthy human individuals. Study details: Two women and three men aged 18 to 49 served as donors.

TCRdb's table, derived via immunoSEQ multiplex PCR, lists solely in-frame clones and lacks some. The sample carries about 2.3 million clones, approximately 93% recorded once. This CDR3 comprises 14 residues. From germline, CDR1 is SGHRS and CDR2 YFSETQ. V lost 1 base and J lost 5, with 12 bases in between. The chain recombines TRBV5-1 with TRBJ1-1, with TRBD1 as a possible D gene (6 bases). This receptor was identified in a man younger than 35 in good health. Some clones in this sample may be carry-over from other donors' samples. The source material was naive CD4+ T cells from PBMCs. Stated subset: CD45RA+ positively selected. The CDR3 DNA reads TGCGCCAGCAGCTTGTCCAGGGGAGAGACTGAAGCTTTCTTT. Its protein is CASSLSRGETEAFF.